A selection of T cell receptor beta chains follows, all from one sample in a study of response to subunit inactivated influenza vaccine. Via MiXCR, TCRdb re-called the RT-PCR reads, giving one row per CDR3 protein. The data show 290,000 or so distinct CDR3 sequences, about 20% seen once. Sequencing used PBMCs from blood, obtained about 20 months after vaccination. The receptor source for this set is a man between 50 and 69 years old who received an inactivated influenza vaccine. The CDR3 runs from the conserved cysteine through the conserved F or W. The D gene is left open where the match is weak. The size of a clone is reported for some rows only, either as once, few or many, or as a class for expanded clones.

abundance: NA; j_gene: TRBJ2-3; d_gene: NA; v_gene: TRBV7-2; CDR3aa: CASTQPSTDTQYF; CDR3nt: TGTGCCAGCACACAACCCAGCACAGATACGCAGTATTTT
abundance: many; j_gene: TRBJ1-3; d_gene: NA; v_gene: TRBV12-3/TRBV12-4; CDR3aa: CASSFFGLSGNTIYF; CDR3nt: TGTGCCAGCAGTTTTTTTGGGCTCTCCGGAAACACCATATATTTT
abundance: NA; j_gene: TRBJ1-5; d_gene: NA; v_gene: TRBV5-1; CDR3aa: CASSLEGLWPQHF; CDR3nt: TGCGCCAGCAGCTTGGAGGGTTTGTGGCCCCAGCATTTT
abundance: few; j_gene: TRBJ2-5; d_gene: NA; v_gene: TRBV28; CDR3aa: CASIPWGEETQYF; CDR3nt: TGTGCCAGCATCCCGTGGGGGGAAGAGACCCAGTACTTC
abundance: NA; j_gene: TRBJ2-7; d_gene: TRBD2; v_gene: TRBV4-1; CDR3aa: CASSQDGSGRATEQYF; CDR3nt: TGCGCCAGCAGCCAAGATGGTAGCGGGAGGGCCACCGAGCAGTACTTC
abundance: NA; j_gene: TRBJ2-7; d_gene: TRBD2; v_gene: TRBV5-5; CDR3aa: CASSLISGGYEQYF; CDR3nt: TGTGCCAGCAGCTTAATATCCGGGGGGTACGAGCAGTACTTC
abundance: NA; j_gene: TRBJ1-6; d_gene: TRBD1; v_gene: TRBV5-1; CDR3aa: CASSSFSGTGSSPLHF; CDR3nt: TGCGCCAGCAGCTCGTTCTCCGGGACAGGGAGTTCACCCCTCCACTTT
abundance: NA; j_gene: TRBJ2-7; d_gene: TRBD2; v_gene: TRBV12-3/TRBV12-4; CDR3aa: CASSWGGTSAMDEQYF; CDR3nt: TGTGCCAGCAGTTGGGGCGGGACTAGCGCTATGGACGAGCAGTACTTC
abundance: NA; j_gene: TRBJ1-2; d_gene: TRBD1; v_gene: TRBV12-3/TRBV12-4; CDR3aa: CASSGQGLEPDTYGYTF; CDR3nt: TGTGCCAGCAGTGGACAGGGATTGGAACCCGATACCTATGGCTACACCTTC
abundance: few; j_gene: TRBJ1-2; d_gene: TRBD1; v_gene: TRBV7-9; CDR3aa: CASSLGVRDRSYGYTF; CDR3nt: TGTGCCAGCAGCTTAGGCGTTCGGGACAGGAGCTATGGCTACACCTTC
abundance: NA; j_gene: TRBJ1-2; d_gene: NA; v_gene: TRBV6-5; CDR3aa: CASSSVDYGYTF; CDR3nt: TGTGCCAGCAGTTCGGTCGACTATGGCTACACCTTC
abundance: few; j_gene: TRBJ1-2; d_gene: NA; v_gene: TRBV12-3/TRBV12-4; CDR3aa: CASRDIYGYTF; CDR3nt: TGTGCCAGCAGAGACATCTATGGCTACACCTTC
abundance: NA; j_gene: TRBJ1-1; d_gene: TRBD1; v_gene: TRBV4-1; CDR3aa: CASSQGGTGLNTEAFF; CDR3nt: TGCGCCAGCAGCCAAGGGGGGACAGGGTTGAACACTGAAGCTTTCTTT
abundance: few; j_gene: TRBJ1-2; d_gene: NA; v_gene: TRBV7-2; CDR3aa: CASRLGGAAIYGYTF; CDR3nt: TGTGCCAGCAGGCTAGGCGGGGCAGCAATTTATGGCTACACCTTC
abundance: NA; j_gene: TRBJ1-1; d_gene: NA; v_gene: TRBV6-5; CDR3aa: CASSYVTSNTEAFF; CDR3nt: TGTGCCAGCAGTTATGTGACTTCGAACACTGAAGCTTTCTTT
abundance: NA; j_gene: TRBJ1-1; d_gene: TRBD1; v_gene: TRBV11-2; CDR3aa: CASSATGGRNTEAFF; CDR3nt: TGTGCCAGCAGCGCTACAGGGGGCCGGAACACTGAAGCTTTCTTT
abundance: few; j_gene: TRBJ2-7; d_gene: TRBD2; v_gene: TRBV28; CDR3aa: CASSPTGTSGSYEQYF; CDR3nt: TGTGCCAGCAGTCCGACCGGGACTAGCGGATCCTACGAGCAGTACTTC
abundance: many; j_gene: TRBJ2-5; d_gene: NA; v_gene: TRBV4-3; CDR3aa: CASSQDFRDYQETQYF; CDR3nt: TGCGCCAGCAGCCAAGATTTCAGGGACTACCAAGAGACCCAGTACTTC
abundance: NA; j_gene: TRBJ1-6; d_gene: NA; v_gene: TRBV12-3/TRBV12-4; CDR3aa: CASSLQGPVSALHF; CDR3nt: TGTGCCAGCAGCCTACAGGGCCCGGTCTCCGCGCTCCACTTT
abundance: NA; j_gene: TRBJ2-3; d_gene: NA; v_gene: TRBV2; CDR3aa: CASLDMTSTDTQYF; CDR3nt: TGTGCCAGCTTGGACATGACTAGCACAGATACGCAGTATTTT
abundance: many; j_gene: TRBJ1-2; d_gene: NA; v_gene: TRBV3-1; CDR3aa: CASSQVRDGGYTF; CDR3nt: TGTGCCAGCAGCCAAGTCAGGGACGGTGGCTACACCTTC
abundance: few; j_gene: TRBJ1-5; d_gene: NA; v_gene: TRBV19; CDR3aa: CASSIDLQGGIQPQHF; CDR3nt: TGTGCCAGTAGTATAGATCTGCAGGGCGGGATTCAGCCCCAGCATTTT
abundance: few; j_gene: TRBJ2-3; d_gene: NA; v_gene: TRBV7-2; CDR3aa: CASSLGWGLGTDTQYF; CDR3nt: TGTGCCAGCAGCTTAGGTTGGGGGCTTGGCACAGATACGCAGTATTTT
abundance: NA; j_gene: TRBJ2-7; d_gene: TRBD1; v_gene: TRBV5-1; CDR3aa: CASSSTGFREQYF; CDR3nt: TGCGCCAGCAGCTCGACAGGGTTCCGCGAGCAGTACTTC
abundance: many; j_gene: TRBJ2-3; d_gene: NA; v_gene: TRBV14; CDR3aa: CASSHTDTQYF; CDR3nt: TGTGCCAGCAGCCACACAGATACGCAGTATTTT
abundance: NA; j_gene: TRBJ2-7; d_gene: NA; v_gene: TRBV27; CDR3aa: CASSLWGTPEYEQYF; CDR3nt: TGTGCCAGCAGTTTATGGGGGACACCGGAATACGAGCAGTACTTC
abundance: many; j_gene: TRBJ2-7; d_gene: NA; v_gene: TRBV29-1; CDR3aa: CSVEDWLSYEQYF; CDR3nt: TGCAGCGTTGAAGATTGGCTTTCCTACGAGCAGTACTTC
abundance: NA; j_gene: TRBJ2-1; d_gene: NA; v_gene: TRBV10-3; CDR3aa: CAISDGRGLAKQFF; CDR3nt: TGTGCCATCAGTGACGGCAGAGGTCTCGCAAAGCAGTTCTTC
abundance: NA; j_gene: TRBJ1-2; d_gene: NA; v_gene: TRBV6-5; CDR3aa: CASSYSIVGDSLNYGYTF; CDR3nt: TGTGCCAGCAGTTACTCGATTGTTGGTGACAGTCTTAACTATGGCTACACCTTC
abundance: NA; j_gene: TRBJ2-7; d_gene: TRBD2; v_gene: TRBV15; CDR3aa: CATSRALAGPYEQYF; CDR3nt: TGTGCCACCAGTAGAGCACTAGCGGGACCCTACGAGCAGTACTTC
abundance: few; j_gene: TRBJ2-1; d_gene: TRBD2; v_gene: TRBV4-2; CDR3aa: CASSRGTSGFSSYNEQFF; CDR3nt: TGTGCCAGCAGCCGAGGGACTAGCGGGTTTAGCTCCTACAATGAGCAGTTCTTC
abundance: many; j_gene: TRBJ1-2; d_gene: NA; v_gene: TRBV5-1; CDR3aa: CASSPLIAGIYGYTF; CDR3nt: TGCGCCAGCAGCCCGCTGATCGCCGGGATCTATGGCTACACCTTC
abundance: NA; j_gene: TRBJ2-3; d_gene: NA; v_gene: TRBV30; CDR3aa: CAWNTWGTDTQYF; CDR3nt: TGTGCCTGGAACACATGGGGCACAGATACGCAGTATTTT
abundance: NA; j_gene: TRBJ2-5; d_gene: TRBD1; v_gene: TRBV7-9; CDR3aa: CAGGRGSETQYF; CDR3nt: TGTGCCGGGGGCAGGGGGAGTGAGACCCAGTACTTC
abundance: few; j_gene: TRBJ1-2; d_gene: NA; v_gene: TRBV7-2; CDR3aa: CASSLSPVTNYGYTF; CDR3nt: TGTGCCAGCAGCTTAAGTCCGGTTACGAACTATGGCTACACCTTC
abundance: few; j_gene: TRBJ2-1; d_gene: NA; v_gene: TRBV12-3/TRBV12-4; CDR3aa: CASSFSHRDNEQFF; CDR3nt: TGTGCCAGCAGTTTCTCTCACAGAGACAATGAGCAGTTCTTC
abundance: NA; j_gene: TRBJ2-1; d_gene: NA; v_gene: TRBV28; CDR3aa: CARSLFGASKVFF; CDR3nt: TGTGCCAGAAGTTTATTTGGGGCTTCAAAGGTGTTCTTC
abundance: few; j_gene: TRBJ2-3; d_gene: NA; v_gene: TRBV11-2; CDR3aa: CASSLVSSHTQYF; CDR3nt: TGTGCCAGCAGCTTAGTGTCTAGCCATACGCAGTATTTT
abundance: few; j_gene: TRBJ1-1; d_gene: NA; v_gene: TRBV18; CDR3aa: CASSPAGLNTEAFF; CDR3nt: TGTGCCAGCTCACCAGCAGGCTTGAACACTGAAGCTTTCTTT
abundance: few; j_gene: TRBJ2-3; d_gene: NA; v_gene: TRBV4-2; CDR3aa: CASSRTLGQRQSTGTDTQYF; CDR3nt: TGTGCCAGCAGTCGTACTCTGGGGCAAAGACAGTCTACGGGCACAGATACGCAGTATTTT